These 19 T cell receptor beta chains originate from one sample sequenced in a study of blood T cell repertoires in COVID-19. Some clones are missing from TCRdb's copy, which holds only in-frame ones; the method was immunoSEQ multiplex PCR. The sample lists about 460,000 clones, roughly nine tenths occurring once. The sequenced sample consisted of PBMCs or T cells enriched from blood (not recorded which). The source is a woman in her sixties or seventies who had recovered from COVID-19.

This clone was counted once. The V and J genes are TRBV4-2 and TRBJ2-3, with 9 bases aligning to TRBD2. Looked up from germline, CDR1 is LGHNA and CDR2 is YNFKEQ. CDR3 length equals 16 residues. Trimming took 0 bases from V and 2 from J; bases not matched to a gene: 3. The CDR3 DNA follows: TGTGCCAGCAGCCAAGATAGCGGGGGAGCCACAGATACGCAGTATTTT. Translating it yields CASSQDSGGATDTQYF.

The J gene is TRBJ2-1, the V gene TRBV4-1; tentatively, D is TRBD1 (5 bases). CDR3 length: 14 amino acids. CDR1 is MGHRA, CDR2 YSYEKL, per germline. V lost 3 bases and J 7 bases, leaving 13 bases between the germline ends. Here the CDR3 DNA reads TGCGCCAGCAGCCAGTCCAGGGTTGAAAATGAGCAGTTCTTC. Translated: CASSQSRVENEQFF.

This clone was seen a single time. In the same sample, other DNA sequences code for this CDR3. The CDR3 spells CASSQERGGNYGYTF. CDR3 nucleotide sequence: TGCGCCAGCAGCCAAGAAAGGGGCGGTAACTATGGCTACACCTTC. The rearrangement uses TRBV4-1 and TRBJ1-2; D is possibly TRBD1 (5 bases). CDR3 size: 15 residues. Trimming removed 0 bases from V and 1 base from J, with 9 bases in between. CDR1 is MGHRA, CDR2 YSYEKL, per germline.

This chain joins TRBV7-2 and TRBJ2-2, with 10 positions matching TRBD2. The CDR3 contains 18 residues. Germline V CDR1 and CDR2: SGHTA, FQGNSA. V trimming: 1 base; J trimming: 7 bases; junction bases outside the gene matches: 12. CDR3: CASSLEVGAGGPIGELFF. The CDR3 DNA is TGTGCCAGCAGCTTAGAGGTCGGAGCGGGGGGGCCGATCGGGGAGCTGTTTTTT.

This chain connects TRBV24-1 to TRBJ1-4, with TRBD1 identical over 9 bases. The CDR3 runs to 16 residues. V dropped 6 bases and J dropped 8; count of bases not matched to a gene: 12. CDR1 is KGHDR, CDR2 SFDVKD, per germline. The CDR3 is CATSSSRDRVREKLFF. DNA of the CDR3: TGTGCCACCAGTTCTTCCCGGGACAGGGTGAGGGAAAAACTGTTTTTT.

This clone was picked up a small number of times. Other DNA sequences in the same sample also yield this CDR3. The chain uses TRBV5-1 and TRBJ1-3, with 8 bases that match TRBD1. Germline CDR1 is SGHRS and CDR2 is YFSETQ. The CDR3 runs to 14 residues. V trimming: 3 bases; J trimming: 2 bases; junction bases outside the gene matches: 1. CDR3 sequence: CASSWGQAGNTIYF. The CDR3 DNA follows: TGCGCCAGCAGCTGGGGACAGGCTGGAAACACCATATATTTT.

V and J are TRBV19 and TRBJ1-6; D is undetermined. This CDR3 spans 14 amino acids. Germline V gene lookup returns CDR1 LNHDA and CDR2 SQIVND (reference sequence). V dropped 6 bases and J dropped 1 base, with 7 bases sitting between them. The CDR3 region has the DNA TGTGCCAGTAGGGCCGGGTCCTATAATTCACCCCTCCACTTT. Protein product: CASRAGSYNSPLHF.

The CDR3 region has the DNA TGTGCCAGCAGGCGCAGTACTAGCGCTAGCACAGATACGCAGTATTTT. It translates to CASRRSTSASTDTQYF. The chain uses TRBV2 and TRBJ2-3; 7 bases are a match to TRBD2. Trimming at V came to 6 bases and at J to 0 bases, leaving 9 bases not matched to a gene. Germline V lookup: CDR1 SNHLY, CDR2 FYNNEI. The CDR3 covers 16 residues.

This clone showed up just once. J is TRBJ2-3 and V is TRBV4-2; D gene unclear. The CDR3 is 15 residues long. Germline loops: CDR1 LGHNA, CDR2 YNFKEQ. The V and J ends lost 1 base and 2 bases respectively, with 10 bases between them. DNA of the CDR3: TGTGCCAGCAGCCAAGTCGCTCAGATCACAGATACGCAGTATTTT. It translates to CASSQVAQITDTQYF.

The chain links TRBV4-1 to TRBJ2-5; D might be TRBD2 (5 bases). Germline V gene lookup returns CDR1 MGHRA and CDR2 YSYEKL. The CDR3 is 15 residues long. V lost 1 base and J 5 bases, leaving 14 bases between the germline ends. The CDR3 spells CASSQVVEVVETQYF. The CDR3 DNA reads TGCGCCAGCAGCCAAGTGGTGGAGGTTGTGGAGACCCAGTACTTC.

The genes are TRBV6-5 and TRBJ2-5, with TRBD2 identical over 7 bases. Per the germline V gene, CDR1 is MNHEY and CDR2 is SVGAGI. With 2 bases clipped from V and 5 bases from J, the junction kept 11 bases outside the gene matches. The CDR3 sequence is 16 residues long. The CDR3 region has the DNA TGTGCCAGCAGTTACACCCTGGGGGGGACGATGGAGACCCAGTACTTC. Amino acid sequence: CASSYTLGGTMETQYF.

V and J are TRBV7-9 and TRBJ2-3, with D perhaps matching TRBD1 (5 bases). The CDR3 is made up of 16 amino acids. CDR1 is SEHNR and CDR2 is FQNEAQ in the germline V gene (reference sequence). The V and J ends lost 4 bases and 4 bases respectively, with 18 bases between them. CDR3 amino acids: CASSSPLRQIADTQYF. The CDR3 nucleotides read TGTGCCAGCAGCTCACCGCTAAGACAGATAGCAGATACGCAGTATTTT. The variable domain in full, with the rest retrieved from reference TRBV7-9 and TRBJ2-3, is DTGVSQNPRHKITKRGQNVTFRCDPISEHNRLYWYRQTLGQGPEFLTYFQNEAQLEKSRLLSDRFSAERPKGSFSTLEIQRTEQGDSAMYLCASSSPLRQIADTQYFGPGTRLTVL.

This clone has only one observation. The CDR3 coding sequence is TGTGCCAGCAGCTTACGTCCCAACACAGGGATACGGGTAACAGATACGCAGTATTTT. It specifies CASSLRPNTGIRVTDTQYF. The chain combines TRBV11-2 with TRBJ2-3, with D maybe TRBD1 (6 bases). The V gene's germline CDR1 is SGHAT and CDR2 FQNNGV. The CDR3 length is 19 residues. Trimming pared 2 bases from V and 3 bases from J, leaving 24 bases between. Full variable domain (remainder filled in from reference TRBV11-2 and TRBJ2-3): EAGVAQSPRYKIIEKRQSVAFWCNPISGHATLYWYQQILGQGPKLLIQFQNNGVVDDSQLPKDRFSAERLKGVDSTLKIQPAKLEDSAVYLCASSLRPNTGIRVTDTQYFGPGTRLTVL.

The rearrangement joins TRBV2 to TRBJ2-2, with a tentative D call TRBD1 (6 bases). The ends were cut back, 3 bases at V and 2 bases at J, with 10 bases in the middle. Germline assignment: CDR1 SNHLY and CDR2 FYNNEI. The CDR3 consists of 15 residues. The CDR3 sequence is CASSEWTANTGELFF. The CDR3 coding sequence is TGTGCCAGCAGTGAGTGGACAGCTAACACCGGGGAGCTGTTTTTT.

The chain is built from TRBV18 and TRBJ2-4; a weak D match, TRBD1 (6 bases). Looked up from germline, CDR1 is KGHSH and CDR2 is LQKENI. The V gene lost 6 bases and the J gene lost 4 bases, with 10 bases spanning the gap. The CDR3 length is 13 residues. The CDR3 loop is CASSPGQKNIQYF. CDR3 in DNA: TGTGCCAGCTCCCCAGGACAGAAAAACATTCAGTACTTC.

V is TRBV18 and J is TRBJ2-7, with D possibly being TRBD1 (6 bases). The CDR3 runs to 14 residues. V was trimmed by 5 bases and J by 3 bases, leaving 14 bases between them. Germline V gene lookup returns CDR1 KGHSH and CDR2 LQKENI. Here the CDR3 reads CASSKEQGRYEQYF. CDR3 sequence (DNA): TGTGCCAGCTCAAAGGAGCAGGGGCGCTACGAGCAGTACTTC.

The V and J genes are TRBV18 and TRBJ1-1, with D unclear. The CDR3 is 14 residues long. Germline lookup yields CDR1 KGHSH and CDR2 LQKENI. The germline V and J ends were trimmed by 1 base and 3 bases, with 9 bases remaining between them. CDR3 in DNA: TGTGCCAGCTCACCACTCGCTAGAGACACTGAAGCTTTCTTT. This translates into CASSPLARDTEAFF.

The DNA for the CDR3 is TGCGCCAGCAGCCAAGTGGTCGCGACCGCAGGTCAGCCCCAGCATTTT. Translation: CASSQVVATAGQPQHF. This chain joins TRBV4-1 and TRBJ1-5; D is undetermined. This CDR3 is 16 amino acids long. V dropped 1 base and J dropped 6 bases, with 16 bases sitting between them. From germline, CDR1 is MGHRA and CDR2 YSYEKL.

This clone appeared once. The chain joins TRBV2 to TRBJ1-1; 7 bases are shared with TRBD1. V lost 5 bases and J lost 1; bases outside the gene matches: 7. Germline CDR1 is SNHLY and CDR2 is FYNNEI. The CDR3 contains 15 residues. The CDR3 spells CASSPQGLGNTEAFF. The CDR3 DNA reads TGTGCCAGCAGTCCACAGGGGTTAGGGAACACTGAAGCTTTCTTT.